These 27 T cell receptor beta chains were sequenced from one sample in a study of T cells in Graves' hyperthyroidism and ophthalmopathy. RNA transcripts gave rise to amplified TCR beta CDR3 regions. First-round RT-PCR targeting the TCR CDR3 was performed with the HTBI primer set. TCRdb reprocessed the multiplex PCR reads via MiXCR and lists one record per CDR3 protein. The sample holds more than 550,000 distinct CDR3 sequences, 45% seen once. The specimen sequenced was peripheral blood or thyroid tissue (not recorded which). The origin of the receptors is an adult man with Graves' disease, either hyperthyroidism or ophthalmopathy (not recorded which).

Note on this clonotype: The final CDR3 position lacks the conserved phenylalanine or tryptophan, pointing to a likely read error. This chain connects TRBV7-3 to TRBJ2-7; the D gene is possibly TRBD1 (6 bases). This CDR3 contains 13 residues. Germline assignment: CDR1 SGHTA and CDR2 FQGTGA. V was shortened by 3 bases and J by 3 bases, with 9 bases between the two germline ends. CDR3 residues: CASSLDSLYEQYL. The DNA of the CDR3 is TGTGCCAGCAGCTTGGACAGCCTCTACGAGCAGTACCTC.

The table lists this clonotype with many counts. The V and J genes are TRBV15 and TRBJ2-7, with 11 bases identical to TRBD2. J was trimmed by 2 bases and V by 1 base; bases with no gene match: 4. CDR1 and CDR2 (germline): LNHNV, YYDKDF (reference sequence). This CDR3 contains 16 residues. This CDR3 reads CATSRAGTSGTYEQYF. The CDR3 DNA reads TGTGCCACCAGCAGAGCCGGGACTAGCGGAACCTACGAGCAGTACTTC.

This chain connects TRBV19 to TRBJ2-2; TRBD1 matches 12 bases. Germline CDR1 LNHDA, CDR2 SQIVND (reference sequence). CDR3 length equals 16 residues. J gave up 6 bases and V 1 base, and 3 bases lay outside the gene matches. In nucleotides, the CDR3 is TGTGCCAGTAGTATAGGGGACAGGGGGCGAGCCGGGGAGCTGTTTTTT. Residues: CASSIGDRGRAGELFF.

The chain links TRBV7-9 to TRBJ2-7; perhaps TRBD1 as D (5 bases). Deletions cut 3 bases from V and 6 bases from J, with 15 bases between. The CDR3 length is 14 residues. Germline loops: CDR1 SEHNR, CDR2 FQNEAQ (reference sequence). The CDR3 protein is CASSFAFQGSEQYF. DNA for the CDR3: TGTGCCAGCAGCTTCGCCTTTCAGGGCTCCGAGCAGTACTTC.

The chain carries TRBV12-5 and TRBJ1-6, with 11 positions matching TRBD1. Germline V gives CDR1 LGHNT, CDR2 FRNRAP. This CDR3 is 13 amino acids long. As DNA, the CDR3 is TGTGCCAGCGTGGGACAGGGGGGTTCACCCCTCCACTTT. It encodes CASVGQGGSPLHF.

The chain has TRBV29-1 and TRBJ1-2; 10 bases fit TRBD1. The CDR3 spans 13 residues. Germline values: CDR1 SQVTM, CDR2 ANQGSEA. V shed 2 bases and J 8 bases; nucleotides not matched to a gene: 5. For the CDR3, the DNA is TGCAGCGTTGAAAGACAGGGGGCTCACGGCTACACCTTC. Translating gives CSVERQGAHGYTF.

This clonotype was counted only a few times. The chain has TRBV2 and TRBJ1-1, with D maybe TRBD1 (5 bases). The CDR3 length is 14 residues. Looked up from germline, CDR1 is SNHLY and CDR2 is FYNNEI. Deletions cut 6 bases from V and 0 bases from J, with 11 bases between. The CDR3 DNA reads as TGTGCCAGCAGCTTGACAGATTTGAACACTGAAGCTTTCTTT. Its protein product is CASSLTDLNTEAFF. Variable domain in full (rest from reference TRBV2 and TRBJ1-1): EPEVTQTPSHQVTQMGQEVILRCVPISNHLYFYWYRQILGQKVEFLVSFYNNEISEKSEIFDDQFSVERPDGSNFTLKIRSTKLEDSAMYFCASSLTDLNTEAFFGQGTRLTVV.

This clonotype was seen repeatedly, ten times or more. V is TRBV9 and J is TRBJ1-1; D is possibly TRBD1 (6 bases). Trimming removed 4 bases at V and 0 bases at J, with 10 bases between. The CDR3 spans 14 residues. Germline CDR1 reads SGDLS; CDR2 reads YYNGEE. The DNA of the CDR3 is TGTGCCAGCAGCCAGCGGGGGCTGAACACTGAAGCTTTCTTT. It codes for CASSQRGLNTEAFF.

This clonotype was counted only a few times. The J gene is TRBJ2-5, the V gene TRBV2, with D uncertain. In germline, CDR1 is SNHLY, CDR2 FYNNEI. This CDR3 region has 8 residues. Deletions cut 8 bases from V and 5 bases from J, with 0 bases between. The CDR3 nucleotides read TGTGCCAGCGAGACCCAGTACTTC. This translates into CASETQYF. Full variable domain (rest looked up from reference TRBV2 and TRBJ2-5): EPEVTQTPSHQVTQMGQEVILRCVPISNHLYFYWYRQILGQKVEFLVSFYNNEISEKSEIFDDQFSVERPDGSNFTLKIRSTKLEDSAMYFCASETQYFGPGTRLLVL.

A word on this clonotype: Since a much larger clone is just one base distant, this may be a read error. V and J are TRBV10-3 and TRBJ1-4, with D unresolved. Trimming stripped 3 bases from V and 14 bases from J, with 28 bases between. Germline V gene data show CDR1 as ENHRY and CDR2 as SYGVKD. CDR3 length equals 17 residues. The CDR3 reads CAISDRALEMTEYELFF. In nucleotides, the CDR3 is TGTGCCATCAGTGATAGGGCTTTGGAGATGACCGAGTATGAGCTGTTTTTT.

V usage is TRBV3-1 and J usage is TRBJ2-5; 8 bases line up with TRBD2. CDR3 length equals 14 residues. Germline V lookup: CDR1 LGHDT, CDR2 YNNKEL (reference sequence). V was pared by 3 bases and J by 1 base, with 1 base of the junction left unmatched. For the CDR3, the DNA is TGTGCCAGCAGCCAGGGACTAGTCCAAGAGACCCAGTACTTC. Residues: CASSQGLVQETQYF.

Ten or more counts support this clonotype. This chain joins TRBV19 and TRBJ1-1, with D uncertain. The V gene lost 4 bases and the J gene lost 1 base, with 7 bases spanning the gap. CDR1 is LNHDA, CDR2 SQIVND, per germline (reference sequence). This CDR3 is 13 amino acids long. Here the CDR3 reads CASSRVGNTEAFF. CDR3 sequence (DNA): TGTGCCAGTAGTAGGGTCGGGAACACTGAAGCTTTCTTT.

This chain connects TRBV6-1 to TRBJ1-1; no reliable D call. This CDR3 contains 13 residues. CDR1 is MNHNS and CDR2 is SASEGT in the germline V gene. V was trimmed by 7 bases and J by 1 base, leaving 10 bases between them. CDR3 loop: CASTTLQNTEAFF. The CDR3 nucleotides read TGTGCCAGCACTACACTCCAGAACACTGAAGCTTTCTTT.

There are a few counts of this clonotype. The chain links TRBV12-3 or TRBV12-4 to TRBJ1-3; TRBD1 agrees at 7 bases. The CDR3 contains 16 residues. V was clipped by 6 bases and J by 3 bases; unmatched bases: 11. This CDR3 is CASRRTGPLFGNTIYF. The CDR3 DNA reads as TGTGCCAGCAGACGGACAGGACCCCTCTTTGGAAACACCATATATTTT.

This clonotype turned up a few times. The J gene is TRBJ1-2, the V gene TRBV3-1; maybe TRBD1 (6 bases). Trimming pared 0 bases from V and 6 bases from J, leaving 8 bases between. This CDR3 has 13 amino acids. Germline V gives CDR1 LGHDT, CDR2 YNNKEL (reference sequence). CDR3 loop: CASSQEQGDGYTF. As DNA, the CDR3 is TGTGCCAGCAGCCAAGAACAGGGTGATGGCTACACCTTC. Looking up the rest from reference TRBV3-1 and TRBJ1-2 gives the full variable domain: DTAVSQTPKYLVTQMGNDKSIKCEQNLGHDTMYWYKQDSKKFLKIMFSYNNKELIINETVPNRFSPKSPDKAHLNLHINSLELGDSAVYFCASSQEQGDGYTFGSGTRLTVV.

The CDR3 here is CASSLESGGDYGYTF. CDR3 sequence (DNA): TGTGCCAGCAGCTTAGAATCAGGGGGCGACTATGGCTACACCTTC. This sequence joins TRBV7-6 and TRBJ1-2, with 8 bases lining up with TRBD1. The germline V gene encodes CDR1 SGHVS and CDR2 FNYEAQ. CDR3 length equals 15 residues. V shed 1 base and J 3 bases; nucleotides not matched to a gene: 4.

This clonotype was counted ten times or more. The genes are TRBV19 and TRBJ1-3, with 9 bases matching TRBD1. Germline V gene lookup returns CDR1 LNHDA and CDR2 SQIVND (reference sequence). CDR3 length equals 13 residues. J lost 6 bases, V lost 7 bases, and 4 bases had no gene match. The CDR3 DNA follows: TGTGCCAGTATGACAGGGGGAGAAAACACCATATATTTT. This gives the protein CASMTGGENTIYF. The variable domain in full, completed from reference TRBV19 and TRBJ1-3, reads DGGITQSPKYLFRKEGQNVTLSCEQNLNHDAMYWYRQDPGQGLRLIYYSQIVNDFQKGDIAEGYSVSREKKESFPLTVTSAQKNPTAFYLCASMTGGENTIYFGEGSWLTVV.

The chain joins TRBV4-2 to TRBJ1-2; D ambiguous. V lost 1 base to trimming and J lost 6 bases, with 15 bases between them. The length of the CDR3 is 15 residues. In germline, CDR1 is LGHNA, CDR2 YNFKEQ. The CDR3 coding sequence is TGTGCCAGCAGCCAAGCGTTCGGGGAAATGGATGGCTACACCTTC. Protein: CASSQAFGEMDGYTF.

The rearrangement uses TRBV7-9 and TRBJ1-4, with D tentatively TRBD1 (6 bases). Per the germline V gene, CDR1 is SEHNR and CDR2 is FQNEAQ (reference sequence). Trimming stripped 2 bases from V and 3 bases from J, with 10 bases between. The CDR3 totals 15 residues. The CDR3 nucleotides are TGTGCCAGCAGCTTACGGGGGGCAGCTAATGAAAAACTGTTTTTT. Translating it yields CASSLRGAANEKLFF.

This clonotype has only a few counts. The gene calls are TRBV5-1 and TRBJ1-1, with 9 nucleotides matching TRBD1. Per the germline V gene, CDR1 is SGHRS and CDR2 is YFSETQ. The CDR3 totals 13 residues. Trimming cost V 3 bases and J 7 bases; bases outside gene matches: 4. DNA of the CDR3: TGCGCCAGCAGCTGGACAGGGGTTGTTGAAGCTTTCTTT. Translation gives CASSWTGVVEAFF.

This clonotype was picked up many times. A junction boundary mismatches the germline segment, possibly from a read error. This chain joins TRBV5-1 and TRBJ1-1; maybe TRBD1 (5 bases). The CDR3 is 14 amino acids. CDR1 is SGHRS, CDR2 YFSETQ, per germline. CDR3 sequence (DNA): TGTGCCAGCAGCTTAGGTGGGGGTGACACTGAAGCTTTCTTT. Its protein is CASSLGGGDTEAFF.

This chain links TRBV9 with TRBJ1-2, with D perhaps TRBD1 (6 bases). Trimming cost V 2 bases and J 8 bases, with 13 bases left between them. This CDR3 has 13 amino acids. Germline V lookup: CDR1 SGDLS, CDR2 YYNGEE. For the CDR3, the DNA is TGTGCCAGCAGCGTGACAACAGGGTCCGGCTACACCTTC. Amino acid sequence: CASSVTTGSGYTF.

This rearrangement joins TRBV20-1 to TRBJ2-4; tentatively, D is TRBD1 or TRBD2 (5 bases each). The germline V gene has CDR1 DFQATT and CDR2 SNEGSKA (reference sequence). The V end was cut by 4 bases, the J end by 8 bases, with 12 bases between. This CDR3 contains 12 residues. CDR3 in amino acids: CSAKGMRDIQYF. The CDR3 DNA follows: TGCAGTGCTAAGGGGATGAGGGACATTCAGTACTTC.

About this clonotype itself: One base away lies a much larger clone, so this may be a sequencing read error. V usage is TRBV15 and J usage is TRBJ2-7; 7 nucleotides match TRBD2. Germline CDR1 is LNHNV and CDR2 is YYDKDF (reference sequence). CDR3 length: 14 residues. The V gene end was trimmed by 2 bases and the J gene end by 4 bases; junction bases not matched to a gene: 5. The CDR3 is CATSRTSESYEQYF. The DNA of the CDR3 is TGTGCCACCAGCAGAACTAGCGAGTCATACGAGCAGTACTTC.

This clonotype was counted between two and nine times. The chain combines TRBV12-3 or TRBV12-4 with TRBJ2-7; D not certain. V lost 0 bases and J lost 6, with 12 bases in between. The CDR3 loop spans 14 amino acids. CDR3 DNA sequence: TGTGCCAGCAGTTTAGCGCGACCTCCTTTCGAGCAGTACTTC. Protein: CASSLARPPFEQYF.

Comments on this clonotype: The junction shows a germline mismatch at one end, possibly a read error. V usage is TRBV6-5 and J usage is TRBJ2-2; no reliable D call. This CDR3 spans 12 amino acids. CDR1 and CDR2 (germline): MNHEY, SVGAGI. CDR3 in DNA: TGTGCCAGTAGTTTTCTCTCCGGGGAGCTGTTTTTT. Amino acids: CASSFLSGELFF.

The CDR3 DNA reads TGTGCCAGCAGCTTGAGAATGGCAGGTGCTAACTATGGCTACACCTTC. It encodes CASSLRMAGANYGYTF. The V gene is TRBV7-2, the J gene TRBJ1-2, with D unresolved. The CDR3 length is 16 residues. The V and J ends lost 3 bases and 0 bases respectively, with 14 bases between them. Germline lookup yields CDR1 SGHTA and CDR2 FQGNSA.